Following are 10 T cell receptor beta chains from one sample sequenced in a study of CD4 T cell repertoires in COVID-19. Sequenced by immunoSEQ multiplex PCR; TCRdb stores in-frame clones only, minus some. Seen here are 70,000 to 95,000 clones, under 90% observed once, and the top ten hold approximately 0.6%. The sample in question was CD4+ T cells from peripheral blood, obtained after recovery from COVID-19. Source of these receptors: a human donor who had COVID-19.

V and J are TRBV5-1 and TRBJ2-3; 8 bases fit TRBD1. This CDR3 is built from 15 residues. Germline loops: CDR1 SGHRS, CDR2 YFSETQ. With 4 bases clipped from V and 0 bases from J, the junction kept 4 bases outside the gene matches. CDR3 nucleotide sequence: TGCGCCAGCAGCCCGGGACAGGAAAGCACAGATACGCAGTATTTT. This encodes CASSPGQESTDTQYF.

The chain joins TRBV28 to TRBJ2-7, with 8 bases fitting TRBD1. There are 15 residues in the CDR3. Germline V gives CDR1 MDHEN, CDR2 SYDVKM. Trimming took 7 bases from V and 2 from J; bases not matched to a gene: 10. The CDR3 region is CASNPGGGQAYEQYF. CDR3 sequence (DNA): TGTGCCAGCAACCCGGGTGGGGGACAGGCCTACGAGCAGTACTTC.

V usage is TRBV30 and J usage is TRBJ2-1, with 7 bases identical to TRBD1. Losses at the gene ends were 3 bases for V and 9 bases for J; bases not matched to a gene: 11. This CDR3 has 14 residues. Germline loops: CDR1 GTSNPN, CDR2 SVGIG (reference sequence). The CDR3 region is CAWRLRGRDVEQFF. The CDR3 DNA is TGTGCCTGGAGATTAAGGGGGCGCGACGTTGAGCAGTTCTTC.

This chain uses TRBV7-2 with TRBJ2-1; TRBD2 aligns across 7 bases. Germline lookup yields CDR1 SGHTA and CDR2 FQGNSA. The trim removed 8 bases at V and 7 bases at J, leaving 2 bases unmatched. The CDR3 sequence is 11 residues long. The DNA of the CDR3 is TGTGCCAGCCGTAGCGGGAATGAGCAGTTCTTC. This gives the protein CASRSGNEQFF.

J is TRBJ2-3 and V is TRBV29-1, with D unclear. Per the germline V gene, CDR1 is SQVTM and CDR2 is ANQGSEA. The CDR3 consists of 13 residues. Trimming removed 1 base at V and 5 bases at J, with 10 bases between. In DNA form, the CDR3 reads TGCAGCGTTGAAGGGGTTGAGGAAGATACGCAGTATTTT. Its protein is CSVEGVEEDTQYF.

The chain has TRBV18 and TRBJ1-2, with 9 nucleotides matching TRBD1. Trimming removed 8 bases from V and 2 bases from J; junction bases left unmatched: 3. The CDR3 length is 13 residues. Germline assignment: CDR1 KGHSH and CDR2 LQKENI. This CDR3 reads CASTGQGNYGYTF. The CDR3, as DNA: TGTGCCAGCACGGGACAGGGCAACTATGGCTACACCTTC.

This rearrangement joins TRBV18 to TRBJ2-1, with a possible D match to TRBD2 (6 bases). The V end lost 4 bases, the J end lost 8 bases, and 9 bases lay between the germline ends. In germline, CDR1 is KGHSH, CDR2 LQKENI. This CDR3 region has 12 residues. In DNA form, the CDR3 reads TGTGCCAGCTCACGGACGGGGGATGAGCAGTTCTTC. It yields the protein CASSRTGDEQFF.

V gene TRBV18 combines with J gene TRBJ1-1; 11 bases are shared with TRBD1. This CDR3 region has 16 residues. CDR1 is KGHSH and CDR2 is LQKENI in the germline V gene. V lost 3 bases and J lost 0; bases outside the gene matches: 3. The CDR3 loop is CASSPKGQGVNTEAFF. The CDR3 DNA reads TGTGCCAGCTCACCTAAGGGACAGGGGGTGAACACTGAAGCTTTCTTT.

The J gene is TRBJ1-5, the V gene TRBV3-1 (or the pseudogene TRBV3-2), with no clear D. Germline V gives CDR1 LGHDT, CDR2 YNNKEL (reference sequence). This CDR3 comprises 13 residues. Trimming removed 4 bases from V and 7 bases from J, with 11 bases in between. The CDR3 is CASSPVPKQPQHF. DNA of the CDR3: TGTGCCAGCAGCCCAGTCCCAAAACAGCCCCAGCATTTT.

V is TRBV2 and J is TRBJ1-2; a weak D match, TRBD1 (6 bases). Looked up from germline, CDR1 is SNHLY and CDR2 is FYNNEI. CDR3 size: 14 residues. The V and J ends lost 6 bases and 0 bases respectively, with 11 bases between them. CDR3 DNA sequence: TGTGCCAGCAGCCGACAGGCTGCTAACTATGGCTACACCTTC. Residues: CASSRQAANYGYTF.